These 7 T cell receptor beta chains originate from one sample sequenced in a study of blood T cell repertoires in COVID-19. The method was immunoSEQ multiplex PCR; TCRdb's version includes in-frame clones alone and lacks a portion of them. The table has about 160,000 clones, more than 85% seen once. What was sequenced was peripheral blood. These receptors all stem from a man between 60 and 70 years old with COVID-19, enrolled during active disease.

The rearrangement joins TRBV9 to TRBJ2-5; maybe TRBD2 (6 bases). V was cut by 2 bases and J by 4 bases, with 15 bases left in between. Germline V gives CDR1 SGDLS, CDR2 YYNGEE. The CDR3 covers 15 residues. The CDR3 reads CASSVRDSVAETQYF. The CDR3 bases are TGTGCCAGCAGCGTTCGGGACTCCGTAGCAGAGACCCAGTACTTC.

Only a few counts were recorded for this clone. The DNA for the CDR3 is TGTGCCAGCAGTTTGCGACCCTCAGGGCGTCAGCCCCAGCATTTT. Its protein is CASSLRPSGRQPQHF. The rearrangement links TRBV6-2 or TRBV6-3 to TRBJ1-5; weak D call: TRBD1 (5 bases). Trimming pared 4 bases from V and 6 bases from J, leaving 16 bases between. The CDR3 loop spans 15 amino acids. CDR1 and CDR2 (germline): MNHEY, SVGEGT.

CDR3 loop: CASSPFQVSGNTIYF. CDR3 nucleotide sequence: TGTGCCAGCAGCCCCTTCCAGGTCTCTGGAAACACCATATATTTT. The chain has TRBV3-1 (or the pseudogene TRBV3-2) and TRBJ1-3, with unresolved D. This CDR3 region has 15 residues. Germline loops: CDR1 LGHDT, CDR2 YNNKEL (reference sequence). The V end was cut by 4 bases, the J end by 0 bases, with 10 bases between.

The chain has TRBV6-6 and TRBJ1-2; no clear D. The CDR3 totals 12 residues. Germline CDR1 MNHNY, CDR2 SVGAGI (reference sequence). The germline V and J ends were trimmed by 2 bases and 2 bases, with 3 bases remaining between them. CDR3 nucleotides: TGTGCCAGCAGTTACCCGAACTATGGCTACACCTTC. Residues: CASSYPNYGYTF.

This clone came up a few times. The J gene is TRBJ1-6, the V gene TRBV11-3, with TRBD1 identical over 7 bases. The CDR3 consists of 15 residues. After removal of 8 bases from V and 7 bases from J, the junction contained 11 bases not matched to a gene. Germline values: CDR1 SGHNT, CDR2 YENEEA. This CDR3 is CASSQRQGVNSPLHF. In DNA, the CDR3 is TGTGCCAGCTCCCAAAGACAGGGAGTAAATTCACCCCTCCACTTT.

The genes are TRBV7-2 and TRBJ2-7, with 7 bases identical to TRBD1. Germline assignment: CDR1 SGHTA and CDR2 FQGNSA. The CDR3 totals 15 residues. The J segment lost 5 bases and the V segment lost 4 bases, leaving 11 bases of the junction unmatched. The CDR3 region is CASSSVDRAAHEQYF. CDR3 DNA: TGTGCCAGCAGCTCTGTCGACAGGGCAGCCCACGAGCAGTACTTC.

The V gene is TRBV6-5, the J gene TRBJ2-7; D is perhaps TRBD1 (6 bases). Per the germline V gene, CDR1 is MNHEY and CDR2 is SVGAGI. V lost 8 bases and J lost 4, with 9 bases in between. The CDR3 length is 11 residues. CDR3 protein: CASADRYEQYF. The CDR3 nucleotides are TGTGCCAGCGCGGACAGATACGAGCAGTACTTC.